Below, one TCR beta chain is given with its context. The data were obtained in a study of sequential checkpoint blockade in melanoma. Study context: Patients were randomized 1:1 to nivolumab-then-ipilimumab or ipilimumab-then-nivolumab first-line. Maintenance nivolumab came after either treatment sequence.

Clones were read by immunoSEQ multiplex PCR, and TCRdb kept only the in-frame ones, dropping some. This sample has about 18,000 clones, with 55% to 70% found just once. Treatment given: randomized to nivolumab then ipilimumab (arm A) or the reverse (arm B). None of the patients previously received DNA-damaging chemotherapy. Sorted cells were live CD3+CD8+, lacking CD19 and CD56, from PBMCs. This TCR came from a human donor with melanoma. This sample comprised CD8+ T cells sorted from blood (inferred from file names), obtained from a patient given nivolumab and ipilimumab in sequence.

CDR3 loop: CASSQDRMEKLFF. The CDR3 DNA is TGTGCCAGCAGCCAAGACAGGATGGAAAAACTGTTTTTT. V gene TRBV4-2 combines with J gene TRBJ1-4, with unresolved D. V lost 0 bases to trimming and J lost 8 bases, with 7 bases between them. The CDR3 consists of 13 residues. Germline V lookup: CDR1 LGHNA, CDR2 YNFKEQ.